The rows below give T cell receptor beta chains drawn from one sample of a study of identical twins. MiXCR was run by TCRdb on the 5' RACE reads, yielding one entry per CDR3 protein. Of about 200,000 distinct CDR3 sequences listed, more than 9% were seen once; the top ten hold about 9.1%. Sequenced sample: memory T cells sorted from blood. The receptors derive from a man aged 50-60 years in good health. CDR3s include the opening cysteine and the closing phenylalanine or tryptophan. The D gene is left open where the match is weak. A row's size may be missing; if present it is once, few, many or a size class.

TGTGCCAGCAGCTTAGGGGGGGTAGGCCCCTACGAGCAGTACTTC	CASSLGGVGPYEQYF	TRBV7-6	-	few	TRBJ2-7
TGTGCCAGCAGTTTATTTCCTAACCGGGACAGGGACTCCTACGAGCAGTACTTC	CASSLFPNRDRDSYEQYF	TRBV27	TRBD1	few	TRBJ2-7
TGCAGTGCTAGGGCTAGCGGGAGAAATGAGCAGTTCTTC	CSARASGRNEQFF	TRBV20-1	TRBD2	-	TRBJ2-1
TGTGCCAGCAGCCGAATAGAAGCTGAAGCTTTCTTT	CASSRIEAEAFF	TRBV12-3/TRBV12-4	-	few	TRBJ1-1
TGTGCCAGCAGTCCTGGGACTAGCGGGATCATGGTCTTC	CASSPGTSGIMVF	TRBV28	TRBD2	-	TRBJ2-1
TGCAGCGCGCGTAGCGGGGGCGACAGCACAGATACGCAGTATTTT	CSARSGGDSTDTQYF	TRBV29-1	TRBD2	many	TRBJ2-3
TGTGCCAGCAGTTTAAGGGCAGGGGATGGCTACACCTTC	CASSLRAGDGYTF	TRBV12-3/TRBV12-4	-	few	TRBJ1-2
TGCGCCAGCAGCTTGTTGGCCGGAGACTACGAGCAGTACTTC	CASSLLAGDYEQYF	TRBV5-1	-	many	TRBJ2-7
TGTGCCAGCAGCTTAGTCGAGGGGAGGAATGAGCAGTTCTTC	CASSLVEGRNEQFF	TRBV11-2	-	many	TRBJ2-1
TGCGCCAGCAGCTTGGGCTTTGGCTCCTACGAGCAGTACTTC	CASSLGFGSYEQYF	TRBV5-1	-	many	TRBJ2-7
TGTGCCACCAGCACTGGGAAGCGGACAGATACGCAGTATTTT	CATSTGKRTDTQYF	TRBV15	-	few	TRBJ2-3
TGTGCCAGCAGTTTCAGGTGGGGGCAAACAGATACGCAGTATTTT	CASSFRWGQTDTQYF	TRBV12-3/TRBV12-4	-	-	TRBJ2-3
TGTGCCATCCGGGACAGGGCCACAGATACGCAGTATTTT	CAIRDRATDTQYF	TRBV24-1	TRBD1	many	TRBJ2-3
TGCAGTGCTACAACCGGGACTAGCATGGCTGAGCAGTTCTTC	CSATTGTSMAEQFF	TRBV20-1	TRBD2	many	TRBJ2-1
TGTGCCAGCAGTTACCCGGGTATCTCGAGCGGGGAGCTGTTTTTT	CASSYPGISSGELFF	TRBV6-5	-	-	TRBJ2-2
TGCAGCACAACCGGACAGCAAAACACCGGGGAGCTGTTTTTT	CSTTGQQNTGELFF	TRBV29-1	-	many	TRBJ2-2
TGCAGTGCTAGAGATAACAGGGCGGAAAACTATGGCTACACCTTC	CSARDNRAENYGYTF	TRBV20-1	-	few	TRBJ1-2
TGCGCCAGCAGCCAAGATCCCCAGACCGAGCAGTACTTC	CASSQDPQTEQYF	TRBV4-3	-	many	TRBJ2-7
TGTGCCAGCAGGCTGACAGGGAATGGGGAAAAACTGTTTTTT	CASRLTGNGEKLFF	TRBV27	TRBD1	-	TRBJ1-4
TGCAGTGCTAGGGGAGTCTCTTACAATGAGCAGTTCTTC	CSARGVSYNEQFF	TRBV20-1	-	many	TRBJ2-1
TGTGCCACCAGCAGAGTTTGGGACAGACCCTTGGAGGGACTGTTTTTT	CATSRVWDRPLEGLFF	TRBV15	TRBD1	-	TRBJ1-4
TGCAGCGTTGCAATCACAGGGAGAGGAGAAAAACTGTTTTTT	CSVAITGRGEKLFF	TRBV29-1	-	-	TRBJ1-4
TGTGCCAGCAGCTTTACTGCTAGCGGGGTTGAGCAGTACTTC	CASSFTASGVEQYF	TRBV7-2	TRBD2	many	TRBJ2-7
TGTGCCAGCAGCGCCGGGACTAGCGGACCCACCGGGGAGCTGTTTTTT	CASSAGTSGPTGELFF	TRBV6-4	TRBD2	few	TRBJ2-2
TGTGCCAGTACCGAGGGACGGGGCAGCAATCAGCCCCAGCATTTT	CASTEGRGSNQPQHF	TRBV19	-	many	TRBJ1-5
TGCAGTGCGGCTAGCGGGGGGTTAGCCAAAAACATTCAGTACTTC	CSAASGGLAKNIQYF	TRBV20-1	TRBD2	many	TRBJ2-4
TGTGCCAGTAGCCACCCGGGACAGGGAACCTACGAGCAGTACTTC	CASSHPGQGTYEQYF	TRBV19	TRBD1	few	TRBJ2-7
TGTGCCAGCAGTCGCCGGAGAAACAATGAGCAGTTCTTC	CASSRRRNNEQFF	TRBV12-3/TRBV12-4	-	many	TRBJ2-1
TGTGCCAGCAGCCCAGCTGCAGGTTATACAGATACGCAGTATTTT	CASSPAAGYTDTQYF	TRBV4-2	-	few	TRBJ2-3
TGTGCCAGCAGTACCAGGTGGCAGGCTTCACCCCTCCACTTT	CASSTRWQASPLHF	TRBV7-2	-	few	TRBJ1-6
TGTGCTAGCAGCCGGGACGGGCAAGAGACCCAGTACTTC	CASSRDGQETQYF	TRBV7-7	-	-	TRBJ2-5
TGTGCCAGCAGTTTAGCTTTGACCCAAGAGACCCAGTACTTC	CASSLALTQETQYF	TRBV12-3/TRBV12-4	-	many	TRBJ2-5
TGTGCCAGCAGGTCAGACAGGGAATCGTTCACTATGCAGTACTTC	CASRSDRESFTMQYF	TRBV7-2	TRBD1	many	TRBJ2-5
TGTGCCAGCAGCTTTCGGGTTAGCGGGATAGCGGATACGCAGTATTTT	CASSFRVSGIADTQYF	TRBV5-8	TRBD2	many	TRBJ2-3
TGCGCCAGCATGCCGGGACAGGGGAATTCACCCCTCCACTTT	CASMPGQGNSPLHF	TRBV5-1	TRBD1	many	TRBJ1-6
TGTGCCAGCAGCGGAATAGCGGGAGTGGATACGCAGTATTTT	CASSGIAGVDTQYF	TRBV5-4	TRBD2	-	TRBJ2-3
TGCAGTGCTAGTCCGACACCTCCGTCGCAGTATTTT	CSASPTPPSQYF	TRBV20-1	-	few	TRBJ2-3
TGCAGTGCTAGTCCTGAGGCAGATACGCAGTATTTT	CSASPEADTQYF	TRBV20-1	-	many	TRBJ2-3
TGTGCCAGCAGCGCCAGGGGGCTGGATAATTCACCCCTCCACTTT	CASSARGLDNSPLHF	TRBV4-2	TRBD1	few	TRBJ1-6
TGTGCCAGCAGCTTAGTCCCGGGGCGAGGAGCTTTCTTT	CASSLVPGRGAFF	TRBV7-8	-	few	TRBJ1-1
TGTGCCAGCAGCGGGACGCTGGGCACCGGGGAGCTGTTTTTT	CASSGTLGTGELFF	TRBV12-3/TRBV12-4	-	many	TRBJ2-2
TGCAGCGGGACCTCCTACAATGAGCAGTTCTTC	CSGTSYNEQFF	TRBV29-1	-	many	TRBJ2-1
TGTGCCAGCAGCACGAACAGAGCCGGGGAGCTGTTTTTT	CASSTNRAGELFF	TRBV5-5	-	few	TRBJ2-2
TGTGCCAGCAGCTGGAGTGGCGAGCAGTACTTC	CASSWSGEQYF	TRBV11-2	-	many	TRBJ2-7
TGTGCCAGCAGTTACGGGACTAGCGGGAGAGCCGGGGAGCTGTTTTTT	CASSYGTSGRAGELFF	TRBV6-5	TRBD2	many	TRBJ2-2
TGTGCCAGCAGCCACACTAGCGGAGCCTACAATGAGCAGTTCTTC	CASSHTSGAYNEQFF	TRBV7-9	TRBD2	-	TRBJ2-1
TGCGCCAGCAGCTTGGCCTTGCACAATGAGCAGTTCTTC	CASSLALHNEQFF	TRBV5-1	-	many	TRBJ2-1
TGCAGTCCGACAGGGGGGCTAAACACTGAAGCTTTCTTT	CSPTGGLNTEAFF	TRBV20-1	TRBD1	few	TRBJ1-1
TGTGCCAGCAGTTTTGGGGGGGCGGAACAGCCCCAGCATTTT	CASSFGGAEQPQHF	TRBV12-3/TRBV12-4	-	few	TRBJ1-5
TGCGCCAGCAGCCGCGATCTAGCGGGAGAAGGGAATGAGCAGTTCTTC	CASSRDLAGEGNEQFF	TRBV4-3	TRBD2	many	TRBJ2-1
TGTGCCAGCAGCCTCCGGGACAGGGGTTATGGCTACACCTTC	CASSLRDRGYGYTF	TRBV6-1	TRBD1	many	TRBJ1-2
TGTGCCAGCAGCTTGTGGGCCGGGACAGGGCCGGGGGAGACCCAGTACTTC	CASSLWAGTGPGETQYF	TRBV11-2	TRBD1	many	TRBJ2-5
TGTGCCAGCAGCCAACGAGGGGGCTACGGCTACACCTTC	CASSQRGGYGYTF	TRBV3-1	TRBD1	many	TRBJ1-2
TGCAGTGCTAGAGAACCAGGGTACCAAGAGACCCAGTACTTC	CSAREPGYQETQYF	TRBV20-1	-	few	TRBJ2-5
TGTGCCAGCAGTAGCGGACAGGGTCGGTCTCAGCCCCAGCATTTT	CASSSGQGRSQPQHF	TRBV12-3/TRBV12-4	TRBD1	many	TRBJ1-5
TGTGCCAGCAGGAGAAACCCAACAGATACGCAGTATTTT	CASRRNPTDTQYF	TRBV12-3/TRBV12-4	-	many	TRBJ2-3
TGCAGCGTCTTACAGGGTATTGGTGAAAAACTGTTTTTT	CSVLQGIGEKLFF	TRBV29-1	-	-	TRBJ1-4